The rows below give T cell receptor beta chains drawn from one sample of a study of blood T cells in healthy people across ages. Each CDR3 protein gets one entry after TCRdb re-called the 5' RACE reads with MiXCR. The repertoire holds more than 800,000 distinct CDR3 sequences, 29% seen once, with 15% to 20% in the top ten. The material sequenced was blood. These receptors were obtained from a woman of 80 years or more in good health. Both conserved end residues are part of each CDR3. A D gene is named only where the DNA matches it firmly. The size of a clone is reported for some rows only, either as once, few or many, or as a class for expanded clones.

many	TRBV4-3	TRBJ2-5	TRBD1	CASSQGDRGAETQYF
many	TRBV3-1	TRBJ2-1	NA	CASSQGRSYNEQFF
many	TRBV20-1	TRBJ2-4	TRBD2	CSARPGTSGGDIQYF
NA	TRBV30	TRBJ1-6	TRBD1	CAWDETGGNSPLHF
many	TRBV7-2	TRBJ2-1	TRBD2	CASSLGTSNEQFF
NA	TRBV13	TRBJ2-4	TRBD2	CASSHTSGGAKNIQYF
many	TRBV5-1	TRBJ1-2	NA	CASSLIAGSDGYTF
once	TRBV20-1	TRBJ2-1	TRBD1	CSAFDRVSYNEQFF
NA	TRBV4-1	TRBJ1-4	NA	CASSLVDRTNEKLFF
NA	TRBV27	TRBJ1-5	NA	CASSLRGSGQPQHF
many	TRBV6-5	TRBJ2-3	TRBD2	CASSYSGGGVTSTDTQYF
NA	TRBV20-1	TRBJ1-1	NA	CSARARGRNTEAFF
few	TRBV2	TRBJ2-5	NA	CASSETGLETQYF
NA	TRBV6-2/TRBV6-3	TRBJ1-5	NA	CASSFGGAPSQPQHF
NA	TRBV7-2	TRBJ1-1	TRBD1	CASRSGQGEAFF
NA	TRBV7-2	TRBJ2-1	NA	CASSSPPGGGVLNEQFF
many	TRBV7-8	TRBJ2-1	NA	CASSRRGIYNEQFF
NA	TRBV5-5	TRBJ1-1	NA	CASSWEGQTEAFF